The sequence of this T cell receptor (beta chain) was determined in a study of response to subunit inactivated influenza vaccine. Overall study findings and caveats: The authors put forward the suggestion that each seasonal influenza vaccination may bring in only a limited number of new T cells.

With regard to this clonotype: Its specificity is unknown.

Trimming at V came to 2 bases and at J to 8 bases, leaving 15 bases not matched to a gene. CDR1 and CDR2 from the germline V gene are SNHLY and FYNNEI. The CDR3 runs 18 residues. TCRdb re-analysed the RT-PCR reads in MiXCR, keeping a single row per CDR3 protein. This sample has 650,000 to 800,000 distinct CDR3 sequences; under 20% occur once, and the top ten carry roughly 11%. Sequences were derived from PBMCs from blood, sampled around 5 days after vaccination. The chain has TRBV2 and TRBJ2-1; 10 bases match TRBD2. The sequence was obtained from a man in his forties or fifties who received an inactivated influenza vaccine. The CDR3 DNA reads as TGTGCCAGCAGTGAATTTGGGCTAGCGGGAGACGTCGGCGATGAGCAGTTCTTC. Translation: CASSEFGLAGDVGDEQFF. Variable domain in full (rest from reference TRBV2 and TRBJ2-1): EPEVTQTPSHQVTQMGQEVILRCVPISNHLYFYWYRQILGQKVEFLVSFYNNEISEKSEIFDDQFSVERPDGSNFTLKIRSTKLEDSAMYFCASSEFGLAGDVGDEQFFGPGTRLTVL.